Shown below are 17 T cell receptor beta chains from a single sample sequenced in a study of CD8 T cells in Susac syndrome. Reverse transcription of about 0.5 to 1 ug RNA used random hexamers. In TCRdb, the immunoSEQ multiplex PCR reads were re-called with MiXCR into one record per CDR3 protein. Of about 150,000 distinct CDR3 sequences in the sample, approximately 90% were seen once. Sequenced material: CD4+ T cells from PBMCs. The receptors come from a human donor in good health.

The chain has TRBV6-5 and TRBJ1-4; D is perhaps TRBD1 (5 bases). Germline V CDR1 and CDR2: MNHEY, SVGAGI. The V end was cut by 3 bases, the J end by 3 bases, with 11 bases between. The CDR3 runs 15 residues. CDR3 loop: CASSYSGTSNEKLFF. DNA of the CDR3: TGTGCCAGCAGTTATTCCGGGACGTCTAATGAAAAACTGTTTTTT.

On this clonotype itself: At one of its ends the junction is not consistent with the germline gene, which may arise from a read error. CDR3 in amino acids: CSALDREETQCF. CDR3 nucleotides: TGCAGTGCCCTGGACAGAGAAGAGACCCAGTGCTTC. The chain links TRBV20-1 to TRBJ2-5; D is possibly TRBD1 (6 bases). The V gene's germline CDR1 is DFQATT and CDR2 SNEGSKA (reference sequence). The CDR3 totals 12 residues.

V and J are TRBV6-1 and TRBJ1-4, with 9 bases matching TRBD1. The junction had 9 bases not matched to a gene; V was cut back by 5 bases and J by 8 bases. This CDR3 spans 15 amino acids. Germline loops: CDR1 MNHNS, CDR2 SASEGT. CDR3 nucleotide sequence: TGTGCCAGCAGTATACCGGGACAGGGCGGCGAAAAACTGTTTTTT. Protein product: CASSIPGQGGEKLFF.

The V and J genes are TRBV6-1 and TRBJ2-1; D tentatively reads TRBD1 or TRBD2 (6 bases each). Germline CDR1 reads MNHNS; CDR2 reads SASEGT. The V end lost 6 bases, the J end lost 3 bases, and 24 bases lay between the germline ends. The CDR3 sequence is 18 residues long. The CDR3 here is CASRPIGGGLGGYNEQFF. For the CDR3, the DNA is TGTGCCAGCAGGCCCATAGGAGGGGGGCTTGGGGGCTACAATGAGCAGTTCTTC.

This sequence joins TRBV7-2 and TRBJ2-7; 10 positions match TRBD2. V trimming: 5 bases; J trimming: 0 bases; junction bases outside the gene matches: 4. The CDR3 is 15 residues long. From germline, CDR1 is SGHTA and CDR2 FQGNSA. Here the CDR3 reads CASSVSGGTSYEQYF. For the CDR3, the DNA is TGTGCCAGCAGCGTTAGCGGGGGGACCTCCTACGAGCAGTACTTC.

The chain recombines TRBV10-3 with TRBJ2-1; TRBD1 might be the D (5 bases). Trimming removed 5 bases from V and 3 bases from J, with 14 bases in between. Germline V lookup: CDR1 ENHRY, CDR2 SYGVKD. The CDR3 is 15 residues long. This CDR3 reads CAISLQDGFYNEQFF. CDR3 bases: TGTGCCATCAGTTTACAGGATGGGTTCTACAATGAGCAGTTCTTC.

The chain's CDR3 is CASSYKGGSVGSYEQYF. The DNA of the CDR3 is TGTGCCAGCAGTTACAAAGGAGGATCCGTTGGGTCCTACGAGCAGTACTTC. V is TRBV6-5 and J is TRBJ2-7; TRBD2 might be the D (5 bases). The CDR3 extends over 17 amino acids. The germline V gene encodes CDR1 MNHEY and CDR2 SVGAGI. V was clipped by 2 bases and J by 1 base, with 18 bases between them.

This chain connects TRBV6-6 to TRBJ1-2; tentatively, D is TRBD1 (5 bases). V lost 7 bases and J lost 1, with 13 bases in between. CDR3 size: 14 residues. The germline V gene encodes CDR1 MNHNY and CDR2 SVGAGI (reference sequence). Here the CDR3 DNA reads TGTGCCAGCACCTTAGGGGACGGTAACTATGGCTACACCTTC. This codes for CASTLGDGNYGYTF.

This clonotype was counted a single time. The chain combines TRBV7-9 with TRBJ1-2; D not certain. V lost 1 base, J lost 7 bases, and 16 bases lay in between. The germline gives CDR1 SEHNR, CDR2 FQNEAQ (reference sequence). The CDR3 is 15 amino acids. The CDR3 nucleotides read TGTGCCAGCAGCTTAGATGGACGTGCGGCCCCTGGCTACACCTTC. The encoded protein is CASSLDGRAAPGYTF.

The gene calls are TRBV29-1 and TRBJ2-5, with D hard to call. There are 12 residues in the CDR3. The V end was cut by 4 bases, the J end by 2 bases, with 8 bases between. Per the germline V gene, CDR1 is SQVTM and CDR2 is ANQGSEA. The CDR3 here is CSVVTGQETQYF. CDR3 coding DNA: TGCAGCGTTGTTACCGGGCAAGAGACCCAGTACTTC.

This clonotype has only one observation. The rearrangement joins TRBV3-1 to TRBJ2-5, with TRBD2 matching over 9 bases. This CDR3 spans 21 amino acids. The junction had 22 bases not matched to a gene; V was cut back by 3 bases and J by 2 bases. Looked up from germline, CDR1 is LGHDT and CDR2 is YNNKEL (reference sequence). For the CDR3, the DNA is TGTGCCAGCAGCCAGCTCCCCCGGGCGTTAGCGGGGGCCCCGGGGCAAGAGACCCAGTACTTC. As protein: CASSQLPRALAGAPGQETQYF.

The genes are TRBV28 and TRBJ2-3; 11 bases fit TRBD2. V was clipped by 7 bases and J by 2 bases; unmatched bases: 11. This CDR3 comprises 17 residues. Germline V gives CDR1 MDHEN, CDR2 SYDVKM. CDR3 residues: CASIDSGRAVNTDTQYF. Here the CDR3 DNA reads TGTGCCAGCATCGATAGCGGGAGGGCCGTTAACACAGATACGCAGTATTTT.

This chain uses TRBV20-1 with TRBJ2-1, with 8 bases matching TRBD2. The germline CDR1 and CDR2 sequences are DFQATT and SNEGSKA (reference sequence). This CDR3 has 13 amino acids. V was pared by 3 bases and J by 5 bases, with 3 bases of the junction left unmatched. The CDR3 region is CSARGLGNNEQFF. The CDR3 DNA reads TGCAGTGCTAGGGGACTAGGAAACAATGAGCAGTTCTTC.

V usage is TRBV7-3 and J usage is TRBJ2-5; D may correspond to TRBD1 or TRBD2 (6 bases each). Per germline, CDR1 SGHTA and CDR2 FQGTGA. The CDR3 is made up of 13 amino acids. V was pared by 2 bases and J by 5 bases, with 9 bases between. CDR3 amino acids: CASSLQGRETQYF. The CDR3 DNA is TGTGCCAGCAGCTTACAGGGGAGGGAGACCCAGTACTTC. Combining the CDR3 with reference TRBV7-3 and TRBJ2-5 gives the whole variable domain GAGVSQTPSNKVTEKGKYVELRCDPISGHTALYWYRQSLGQGPEFLIYFQGTGAADDSGLPNDRFFAVRPEGSVSTLKIQRTERGDSAVYLCASSLQGRETQYFGPGTRLLVL.

The CDR3 DNA follows: TGTGCCAGCAGCCAAGATGGAAAGCGGGCGTACTTC. Protein sequence: CASSQDGKRAYF. The chain has TRBV3-1 and TRBJ2-5; TRBD2 might be the D (6 bases). This CDR3 contains 12 residues. Germline CDR1 is LGHDT and CDR2 is YNNKEL (reference sequence). The V and J ends lost 0 bases and 13 bases respectively, with 12 bases between them.

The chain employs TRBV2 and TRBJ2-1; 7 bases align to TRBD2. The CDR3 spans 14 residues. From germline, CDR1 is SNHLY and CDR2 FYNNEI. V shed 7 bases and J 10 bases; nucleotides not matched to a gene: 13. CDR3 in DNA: TGTGCCAGCACCTTAAGCGGGGCCCTGGAGGAGCAGTTCTTC. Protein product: CASTLSGALEEQFF.

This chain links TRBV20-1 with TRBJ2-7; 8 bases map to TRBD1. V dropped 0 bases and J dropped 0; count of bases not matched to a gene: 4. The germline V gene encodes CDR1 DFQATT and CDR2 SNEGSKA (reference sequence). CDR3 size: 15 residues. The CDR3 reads CSARDRTGYSYEQYF. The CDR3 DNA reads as TGCAGTGCTAGAGATAGGACAGGGTACTCCTACGAGCAGTACTTC.